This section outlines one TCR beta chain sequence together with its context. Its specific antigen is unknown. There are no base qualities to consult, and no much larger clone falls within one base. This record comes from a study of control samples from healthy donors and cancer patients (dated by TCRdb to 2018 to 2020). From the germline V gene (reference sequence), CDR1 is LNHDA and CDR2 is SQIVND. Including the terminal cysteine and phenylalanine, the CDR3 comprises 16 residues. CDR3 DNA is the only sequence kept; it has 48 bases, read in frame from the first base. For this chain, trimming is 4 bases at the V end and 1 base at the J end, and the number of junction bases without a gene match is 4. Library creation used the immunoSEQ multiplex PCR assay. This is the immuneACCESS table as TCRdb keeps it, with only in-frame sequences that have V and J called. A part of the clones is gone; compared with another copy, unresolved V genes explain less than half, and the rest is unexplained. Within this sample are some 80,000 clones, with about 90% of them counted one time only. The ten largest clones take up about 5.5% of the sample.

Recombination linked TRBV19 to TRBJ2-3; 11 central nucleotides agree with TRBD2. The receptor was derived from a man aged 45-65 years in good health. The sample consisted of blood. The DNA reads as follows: TGTGCCAGTAGTACCGTACTAGCGGGGGGCACAGATACGCAGTATTTT. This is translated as CASSTVLAGGTDTQYF.